This T cell receptor beta chain was sequenced in a study of CD8+ T cells in alopecia areata. The germline CDR1 and CDR2 sequences are MNHEY and SMNVEV (reference sequence). Unmatched junction bases numbered 13, after V lost 4 bases and J lost 4 bases. This CDR3 has 17 residues. RNA extraction was followed by reverse transcription into cDNA, which acted as the sequencing template. The protocol was immunoSEQ multiplex PCR, while the TCRdb copy is restricted to in-frame clones and leaves out a portion. The top ten hold roughly a tenth of the sample, which has more than 95,000 clones, about 46% seen once. PBMCs yielded sorted CD4+ and CD8+ T cells. This clone appeared a few times.

Sequencing was done on a sample of NKG2D-low CD8+ T cells sorted from blood. The rearrangement joins TRBV27 to TRBJ2-1, with TRBD2 matching over 7 bases. The sequence was collected from a human donor with alopecia areata. CDR3 DNA: TGTGCCAGCAGTTCCCTCGGGGGAGGGCTCTCTTACAATGAGCAGTTCTTC. Its translation: CASSSLGGGLSYNEQFF.